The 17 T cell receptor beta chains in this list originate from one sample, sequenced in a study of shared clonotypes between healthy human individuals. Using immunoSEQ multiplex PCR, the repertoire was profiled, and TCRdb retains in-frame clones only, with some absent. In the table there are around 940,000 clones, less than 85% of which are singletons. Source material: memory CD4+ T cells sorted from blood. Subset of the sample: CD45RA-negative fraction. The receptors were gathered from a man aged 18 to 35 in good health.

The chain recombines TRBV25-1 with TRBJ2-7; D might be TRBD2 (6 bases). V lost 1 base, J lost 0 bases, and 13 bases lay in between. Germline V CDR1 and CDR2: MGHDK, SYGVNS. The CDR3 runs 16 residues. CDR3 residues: CASSESLLGLSYEQYF. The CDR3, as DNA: TGTGCCAGCAGTGAATCTCTTCTGGGACTCTCCTACGAGCAGTACTTC.

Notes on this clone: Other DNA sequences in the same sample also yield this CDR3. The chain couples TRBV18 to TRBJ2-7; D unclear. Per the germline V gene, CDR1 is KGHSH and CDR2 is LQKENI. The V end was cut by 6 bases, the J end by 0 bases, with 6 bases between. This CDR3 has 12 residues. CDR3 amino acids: CASSPSSYEQYF. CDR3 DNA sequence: TGTGCCAGCTCGCCTAGCTCCTACGAGCAGTACTTC.

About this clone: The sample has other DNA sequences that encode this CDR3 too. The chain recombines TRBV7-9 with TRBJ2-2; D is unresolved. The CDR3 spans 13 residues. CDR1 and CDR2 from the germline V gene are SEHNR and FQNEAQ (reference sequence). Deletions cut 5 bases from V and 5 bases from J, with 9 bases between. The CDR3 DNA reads TGTGCCAGCAGCCTGAGTAATACCGGGGAGCTGTTTTTT. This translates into CASSLSNTGELFF.

CDR3 protein: CASSPTGSVGYTF. CDR3 in DNA: TGTGCCAGCAGTCCGACAGGGTCCGTGGGCTACACCTTC. This chain connects TRBV6-5 to TRBJ1-2; 7 positions match TRBD1. Germline V gene sequence: CDR1 MNHEY, CDR2 SVGAGI. V trimming: 5 bases; J trimming: 8 bases; junction bases outside the gene matches: 8. This CDR3 spans 13 amino acids.

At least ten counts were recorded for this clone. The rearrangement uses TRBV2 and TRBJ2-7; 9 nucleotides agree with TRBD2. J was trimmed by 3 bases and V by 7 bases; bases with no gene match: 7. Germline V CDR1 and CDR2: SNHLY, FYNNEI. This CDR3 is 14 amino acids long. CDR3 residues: CASKIGSGSYEQYF. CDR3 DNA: TGTGCCAGCAAAATAGGTAGCGGGAGCTACGAGCAGTACTTC. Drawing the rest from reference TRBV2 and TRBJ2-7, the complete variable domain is EPEVTQTPSHQVTQMGQEVILRCVPISNHLYFYWYRQILGQKVEFLVSFYNNEISEKSEIFDDQFSVERPDGSNFTLKIRSTKLEDSAMYFCASKIGSGSYEQYFGPGTRLTVT.

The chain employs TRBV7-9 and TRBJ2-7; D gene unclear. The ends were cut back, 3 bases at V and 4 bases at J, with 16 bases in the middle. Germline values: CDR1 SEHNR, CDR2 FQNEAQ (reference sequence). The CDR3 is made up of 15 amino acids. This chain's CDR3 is CASSLGTLGVYEQYF. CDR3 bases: TGTGCCAGCAGCTTGGGAACACTTGGGGTTTACGAGCAGTACTTC.

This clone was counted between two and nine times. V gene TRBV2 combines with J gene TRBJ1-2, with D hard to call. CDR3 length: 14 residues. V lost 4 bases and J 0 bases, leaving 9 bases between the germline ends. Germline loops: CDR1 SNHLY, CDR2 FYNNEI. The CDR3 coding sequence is TGTGCCAGCAGTGCGACGGTAGCTAACTATGGCTACACCTTC. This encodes CASSATVANYGYTF.

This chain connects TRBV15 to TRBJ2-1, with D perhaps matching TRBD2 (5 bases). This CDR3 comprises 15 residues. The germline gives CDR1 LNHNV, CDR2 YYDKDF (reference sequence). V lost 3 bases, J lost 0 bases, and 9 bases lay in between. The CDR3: CATSSSGYSYNEQFF. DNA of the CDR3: TGTGCCACCAGCAGTTCGGGGTACTCCTACAATGAGCAGTTCTTC.

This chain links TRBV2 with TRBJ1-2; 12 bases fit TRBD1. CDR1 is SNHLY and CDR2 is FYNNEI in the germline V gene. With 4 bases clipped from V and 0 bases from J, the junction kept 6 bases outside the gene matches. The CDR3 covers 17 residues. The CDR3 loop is CASSVGTGGQANYGYTF. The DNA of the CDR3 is TGTGCCAGCAGTGTTGGGACAGGGGGCCAAGCTAACTATGGCTACACCTTC.

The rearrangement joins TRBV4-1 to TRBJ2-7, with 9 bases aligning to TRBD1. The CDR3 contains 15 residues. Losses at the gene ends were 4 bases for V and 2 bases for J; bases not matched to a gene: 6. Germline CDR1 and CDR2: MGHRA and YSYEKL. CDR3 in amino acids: CASSLVRTGAYEQYF. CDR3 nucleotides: TGCGCCAGCAGCCTCGTCCGGACAGGGGCCTACGAGCAGTACTTC.

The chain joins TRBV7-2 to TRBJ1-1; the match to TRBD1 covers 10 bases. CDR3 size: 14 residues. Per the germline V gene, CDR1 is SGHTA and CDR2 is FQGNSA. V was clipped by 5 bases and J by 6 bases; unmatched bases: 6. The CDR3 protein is CASSGLGTGAEAFF. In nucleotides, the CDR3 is TGTGCCAGCAGCGGCCTCGGGACAGGGGCTGAAGCTTTCTTT.

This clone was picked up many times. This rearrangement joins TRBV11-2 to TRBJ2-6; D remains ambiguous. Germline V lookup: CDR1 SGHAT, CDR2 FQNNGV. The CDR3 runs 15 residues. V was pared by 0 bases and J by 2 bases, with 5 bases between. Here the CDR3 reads CASSLDKTGANVLTF. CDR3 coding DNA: TGTGCCAGCAGCTTAGATAAGACTGGGGCCAACGTCCTGACTTTC.

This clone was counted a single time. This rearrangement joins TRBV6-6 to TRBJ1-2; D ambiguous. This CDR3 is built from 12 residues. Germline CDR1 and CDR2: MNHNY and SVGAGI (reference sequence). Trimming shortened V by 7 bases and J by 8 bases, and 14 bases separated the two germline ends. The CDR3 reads CASNEGAGGYTF. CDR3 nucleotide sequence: TGTGCCAGCAACGAAGGCGCGGGGGGCTACACCTTC.

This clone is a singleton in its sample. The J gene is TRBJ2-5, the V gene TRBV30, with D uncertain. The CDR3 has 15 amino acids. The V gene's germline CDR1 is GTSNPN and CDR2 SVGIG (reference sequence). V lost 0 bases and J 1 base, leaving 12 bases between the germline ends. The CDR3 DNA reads TGTGCCTGGAGTGTAGGGTTAGTGACCCAAGAGACCCAGTACTTC. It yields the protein CAWSVGLVTQETQYF.

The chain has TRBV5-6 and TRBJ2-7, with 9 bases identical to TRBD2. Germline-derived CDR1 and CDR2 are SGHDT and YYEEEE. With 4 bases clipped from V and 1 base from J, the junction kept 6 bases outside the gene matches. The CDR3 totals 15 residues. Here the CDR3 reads CASSPGAGGSYEQYF. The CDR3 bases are TGTGCCAGCAGCCCGGGGGCGGGAGGGTCCTACGAGCAGTACTTC.

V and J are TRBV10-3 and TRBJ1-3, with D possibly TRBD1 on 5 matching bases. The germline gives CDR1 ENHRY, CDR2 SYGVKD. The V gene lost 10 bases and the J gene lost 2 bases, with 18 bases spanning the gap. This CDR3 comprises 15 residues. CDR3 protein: CATKPSGGTGNTIYF. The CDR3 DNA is TGTGCCACGAAACCTTCGGGGGGAACTGGAAACACCATATATTTT.

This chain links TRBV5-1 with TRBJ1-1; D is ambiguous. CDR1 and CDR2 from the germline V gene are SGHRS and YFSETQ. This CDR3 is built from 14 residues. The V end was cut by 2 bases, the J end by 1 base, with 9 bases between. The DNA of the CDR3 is TGCGCCAGCAGCTTTCTACCGGAGAACACTGAAGCTTTCTTT. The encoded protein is CASSFLPENTEAFF.